The sequence of this TCR beta chain was determined in a study of low-dose radiotherapy and immunotherapy resistance in tumors. Overall study context: Treatment of Cohort 1 consisted of 0.5 Gy per fraction every 2 weeks, adding up to 6.5 Gy.

This CDR3 has 12 amino acids. CDR1 is MDHEN and CDR2 is SYDVKM in the germline V gene. V shed 1 base and J shed 0 bases, with 0 bases lying between them. Priming of first-strand cDNA relied on TRAV- and TRBV-specific primers (covering alpha and beta chains). TCR amplification ran approximately 20 PCR cycles using constant-region and V-primer adapter primers. TCRdb used MiXCR to reprocess the reads, holding one entry per CDR3 protein. The top ten hold roughly 4.3% of the sample, which has about 97,000 distinct CDR3 sequences, around 20% seen once. Time point specified: after trial treatment. Treatment meaning: LDRT plus nivolumab, ipilimumab, low-dose cyclophosphamide and aspirin (RACIN trial). Low-dose radiotherapy, low-dose cyclophosphamide, aspirin, ipilimumab and nivolumab were all given to the donors.

V usage is TRBV28 and J usage is TRBJ1-1; D is uncertain. This TCR came from a male donor with prostate cancer. The source was PBMCs, collected after low-dose radiotherapy plus immunotherapy. CDR3 loop: CASSLLNTEAFF. The DNA of the CDR3 is TGTGCCAGCAGTTTATTGAACACTGAAGCTTTCTTT.